This T cell receptor (beta chain) is from a study of long-term antiretroviral therapy in people with HIV. Study-wide results and limits: Blood draws took place between about 2004 and 2017 and possibly involved older ART regimens.

CDR1 is MGHRA, CDR2 YSYEKL, per germline. V was shortened by 3 bases and J by 2 bases, with 14 bases between the two germline ends. CDR3 length equals 15 residues. Runs used v3.0 of the immunoSEQ assay and were done at survey level. The repertoire was sequenced with immunoSEQ multiplex PCR; TCRdb's copy has only in-frame clones and lacks some. This sample yields roughly 45,000 clones, of which around 80% are seen a single time; roughly 3% belongs to the top ten. About this clone: Its target is not known.

The chain joins TRBV4-1 to TRBJ2-7, with a tentative D call TRBD2 (7 bases). This clonotype originated in a young woman with HIV. Here the sequenced sample was unsorted PBMCs, taken 0.8 years after starting antiretroviral therapy. The CDR3 DNA reads as TGCGCCAGCAGCCATGAGGGGGGGGGAACCTACGAGCAGTACTTC. As protein: CASSHEGGGTYEQYF.